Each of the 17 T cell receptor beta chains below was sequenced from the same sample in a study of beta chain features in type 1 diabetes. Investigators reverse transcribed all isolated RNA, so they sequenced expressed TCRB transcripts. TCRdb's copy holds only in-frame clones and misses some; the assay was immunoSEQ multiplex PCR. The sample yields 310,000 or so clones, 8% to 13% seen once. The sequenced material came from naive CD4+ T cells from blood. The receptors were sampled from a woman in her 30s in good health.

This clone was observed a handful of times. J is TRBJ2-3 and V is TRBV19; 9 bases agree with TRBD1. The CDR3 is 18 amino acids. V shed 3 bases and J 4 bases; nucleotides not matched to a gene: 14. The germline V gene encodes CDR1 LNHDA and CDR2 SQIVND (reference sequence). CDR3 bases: TGTGCCAGTAGTATTAACCCCGAAACAGGGGGCACATCAGATACGCAGTATTTT. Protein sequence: CASSINPETGGTSDTQYF.

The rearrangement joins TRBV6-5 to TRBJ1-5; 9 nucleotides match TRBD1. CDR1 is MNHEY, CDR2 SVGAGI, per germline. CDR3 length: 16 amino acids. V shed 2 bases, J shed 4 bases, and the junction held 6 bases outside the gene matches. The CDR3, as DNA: TGTGCCAGCAGTTACACCGGGACAGGGCGAAATCAGCCCCAGCATTTT. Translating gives CASSYTGTGRNQPQHF.

CDR3 coding DNA: TGTGCCAGCAGCTTCCCCGTGGGCAGGGGAAGGGTAGGGAACACTGAAGCTTTCTTT. This sequence encodes CASSFPVGRGRVGNTEAFF. This chain connects TRBV7-9 to TRBJ1-1, with D possibly matching TRBD1 (6 bases). CDR1 is SEHNR, CDR2 FQNEAQ, per germline (reference sequence). The ends were cut back, 3 bases at V and 1 base at J, with 24 bases in the middle. This CDR3 region has 19 residues.

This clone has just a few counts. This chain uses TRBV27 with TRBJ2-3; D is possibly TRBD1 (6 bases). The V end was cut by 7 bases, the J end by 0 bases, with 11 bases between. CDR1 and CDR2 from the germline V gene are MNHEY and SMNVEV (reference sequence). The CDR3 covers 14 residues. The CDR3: CASTPGTSTDTQYF. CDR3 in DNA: TGTGCCAGCACCCCCGGGACAAGCACAGATACGCAGTATTTT.

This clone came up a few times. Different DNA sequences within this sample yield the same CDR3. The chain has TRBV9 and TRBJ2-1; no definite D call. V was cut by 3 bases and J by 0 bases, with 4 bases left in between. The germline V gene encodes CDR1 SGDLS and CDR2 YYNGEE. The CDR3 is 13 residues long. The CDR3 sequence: CASSAGSYNEQFF. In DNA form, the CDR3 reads TGTGCCAGCAGCGCCGGCTCCTACAATGAGCAGTTCTTC.

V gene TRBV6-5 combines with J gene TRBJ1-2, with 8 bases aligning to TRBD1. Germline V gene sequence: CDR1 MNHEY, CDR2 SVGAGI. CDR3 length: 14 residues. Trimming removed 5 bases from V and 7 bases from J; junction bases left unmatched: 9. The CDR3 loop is CASSADRGISGYTF. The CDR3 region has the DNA TGTGCCAGCAGTGCCGACAGGGGTATTAGTGGCTACACCTTC.

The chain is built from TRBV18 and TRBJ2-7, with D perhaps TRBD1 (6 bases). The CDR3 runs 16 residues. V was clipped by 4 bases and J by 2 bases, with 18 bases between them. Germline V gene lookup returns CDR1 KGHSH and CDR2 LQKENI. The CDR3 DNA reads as TGTGCCAGCTCACGAAGCCAGGGGCAGGAGACCTACGAGCAGTACTTC. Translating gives CASSRSQGQETYEQYF.

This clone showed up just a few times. The CDR3 coding sequence is TGTGCCTGGAGTGTTTCAGGGCACGGGACCCAGTACTTC. Residues: CAWSVSGHGTQYF. V usage is TRBV30 and J usage is TRBJ2-5; TRBD1 might be the D (5 bases). The CDR3 has 13 residues. Trimming pared 0 bases from V and 7 bases from J, leaving 12 bases between. The germline CDR1 and CDR2 sequences are GTSNPN and SVGIG (reference sequence).

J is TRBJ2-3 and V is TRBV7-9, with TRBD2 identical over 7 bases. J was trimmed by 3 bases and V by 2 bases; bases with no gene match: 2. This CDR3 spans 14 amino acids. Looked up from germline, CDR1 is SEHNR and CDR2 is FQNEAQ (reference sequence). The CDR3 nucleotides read TGTGCCAGCAGCTTACGGGACTATACAGATACGCAGTATTTT. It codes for CASSLRDYTDTQYF.

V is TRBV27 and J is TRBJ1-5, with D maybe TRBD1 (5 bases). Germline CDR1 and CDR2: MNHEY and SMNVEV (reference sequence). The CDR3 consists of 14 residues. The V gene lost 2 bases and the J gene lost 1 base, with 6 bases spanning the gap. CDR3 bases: TGTGCCAGCAGTTTAGGGGCAAGCAATCAGCCCCAGCATTTT. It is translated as CASSLGASNQPQHF.

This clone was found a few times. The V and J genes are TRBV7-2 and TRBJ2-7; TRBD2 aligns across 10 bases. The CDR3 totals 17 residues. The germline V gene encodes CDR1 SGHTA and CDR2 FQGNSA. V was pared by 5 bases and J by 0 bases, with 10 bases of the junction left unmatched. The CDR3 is CASSDRLAGGSSYEQYF. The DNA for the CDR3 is TGTGCCAGCAGCGATCGCTTAGCGGGAGGTAGCTCCTACGAGCAGTACTTC.

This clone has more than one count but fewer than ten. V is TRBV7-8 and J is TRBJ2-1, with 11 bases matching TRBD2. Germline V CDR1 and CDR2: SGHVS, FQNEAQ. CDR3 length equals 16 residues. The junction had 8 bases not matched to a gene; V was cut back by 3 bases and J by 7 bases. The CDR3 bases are TGTGCCAGCAGCTTCCGACTAGCGGGAACGTATAATGAGCAGTTCTTC. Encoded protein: CASSFRLAGTYNEQFF.

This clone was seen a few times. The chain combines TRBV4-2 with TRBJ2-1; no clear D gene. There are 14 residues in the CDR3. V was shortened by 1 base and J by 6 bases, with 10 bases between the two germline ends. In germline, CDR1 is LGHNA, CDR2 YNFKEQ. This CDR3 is CASSQAIESNEQFF. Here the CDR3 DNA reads TGTGCCAGCAGCCAAGCCATCGAGAGCAATGAGCAGTTCTTC.

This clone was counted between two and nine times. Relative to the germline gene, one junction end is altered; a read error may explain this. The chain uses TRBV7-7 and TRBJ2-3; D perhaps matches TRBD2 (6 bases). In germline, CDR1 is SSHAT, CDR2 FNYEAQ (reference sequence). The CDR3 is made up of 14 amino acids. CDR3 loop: CASSNSGGIDTQYF. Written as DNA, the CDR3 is TGTGCTAGCAGCAATAGCGGTGGGATAGATACGCAGTATTTT.

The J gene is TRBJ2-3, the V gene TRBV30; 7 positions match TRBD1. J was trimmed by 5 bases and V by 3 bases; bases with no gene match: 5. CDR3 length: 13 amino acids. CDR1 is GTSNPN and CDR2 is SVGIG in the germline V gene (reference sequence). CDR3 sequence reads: CAWSTGAVDTQYF. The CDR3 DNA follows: TGTGCCTGGAGCACAGGGGCGGTAGATACGCAGTATTTT.

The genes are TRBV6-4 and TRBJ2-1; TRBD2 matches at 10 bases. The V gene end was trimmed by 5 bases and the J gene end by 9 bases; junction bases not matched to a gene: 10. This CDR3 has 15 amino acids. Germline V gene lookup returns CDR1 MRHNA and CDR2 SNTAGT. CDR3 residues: CASSKAGGIGGEQFF. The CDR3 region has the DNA TGTGCCAGCAGTAAAGCGGGAGGGATCGGCGGTGAGCAGTTCTTC.

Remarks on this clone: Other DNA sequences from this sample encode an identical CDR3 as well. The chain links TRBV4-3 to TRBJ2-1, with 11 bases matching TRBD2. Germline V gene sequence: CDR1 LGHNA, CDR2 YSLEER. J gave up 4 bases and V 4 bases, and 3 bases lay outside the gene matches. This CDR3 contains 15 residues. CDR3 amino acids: CASSPWTSGYNEQFF. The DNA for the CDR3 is TGCGCCAGCAGCCCGTGGACTAGCGGGTACAATGAGCAGTTCTTC.